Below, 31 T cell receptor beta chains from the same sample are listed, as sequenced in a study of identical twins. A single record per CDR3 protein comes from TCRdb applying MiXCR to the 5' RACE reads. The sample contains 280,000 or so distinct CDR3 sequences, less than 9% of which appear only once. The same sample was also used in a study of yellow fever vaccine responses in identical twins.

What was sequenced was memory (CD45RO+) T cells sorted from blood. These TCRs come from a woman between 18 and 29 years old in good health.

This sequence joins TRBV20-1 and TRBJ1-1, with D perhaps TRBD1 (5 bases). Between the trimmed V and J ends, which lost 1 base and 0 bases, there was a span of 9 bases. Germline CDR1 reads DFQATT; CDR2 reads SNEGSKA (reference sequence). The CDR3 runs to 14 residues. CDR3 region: CSARVSGLNTEAFF. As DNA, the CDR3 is TGCAGTGCTAGAGTTTCAGGGTTGAACACTGAAGCTTTCTTT.

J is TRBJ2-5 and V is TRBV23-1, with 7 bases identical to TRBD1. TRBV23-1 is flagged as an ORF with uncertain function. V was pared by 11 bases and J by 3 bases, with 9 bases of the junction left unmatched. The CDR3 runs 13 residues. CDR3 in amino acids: CALVNQGEETQYF. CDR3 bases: TGCGCCCTAGTCAATCAGGGGGAAGAGACCCAGTACTTC.

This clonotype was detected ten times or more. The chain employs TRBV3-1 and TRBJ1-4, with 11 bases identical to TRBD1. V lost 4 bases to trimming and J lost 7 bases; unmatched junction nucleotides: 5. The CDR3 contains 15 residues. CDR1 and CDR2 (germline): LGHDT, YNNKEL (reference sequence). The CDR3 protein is CASSPPGQGGEKLFF. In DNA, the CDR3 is TGTGCCAGCAGCCCCCCGGGACAGGGGGGTGAAAAACTGTTTTTT.

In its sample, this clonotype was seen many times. DNA for the CDR3: TGTGCCAGCAGGACCAGCGGGGCCCTAGCCAAAAACATTCAGTACTTC. Its translation is CASRTSGALAKNIQYF. The V and J genes are TRBV12-3 or TRBV12-4 and TRBJ2-4, with 7 bases lining up with TRBD2. J was trimmed by 0 bases and V by 6 bases; bases with no gene match: 8. CDR3 size: 16 residues.

This CDR3 is CSALSGGAGYEQYV. The CDR3 coding sequence is TGCAGTGCCCTTAGCGGGGGGGCTGGATACGAGCAGTACGTC. The V gene is TRBV20-1, the J gene TRBJ2-7; 11 bases line up with TRBD2. CDR1 DFQATT and CDR2 SNEGSKA come from the germline V gene (reference sequence). Trimming took 6 bases from V and 4 from J; bases not matched to a gene: 8. This CDR3 spans 14 amino acids.

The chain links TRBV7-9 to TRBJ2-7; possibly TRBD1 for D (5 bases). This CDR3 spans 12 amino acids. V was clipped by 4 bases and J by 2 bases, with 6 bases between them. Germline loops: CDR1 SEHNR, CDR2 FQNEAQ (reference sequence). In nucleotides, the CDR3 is TGTGCCAGCAGCTGGGGCACCTACGAGCAGTACGTC. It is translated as CASSWGTYEQYV.

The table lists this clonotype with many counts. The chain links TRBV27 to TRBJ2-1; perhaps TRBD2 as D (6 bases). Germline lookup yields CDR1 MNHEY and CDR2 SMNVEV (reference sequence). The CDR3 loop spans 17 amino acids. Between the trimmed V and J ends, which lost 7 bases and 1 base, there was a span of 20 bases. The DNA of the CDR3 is TGTGCCAGCAAGGAGGGTGGGGCCGAAAAATCCTACAATGAGCAGTTCTTC. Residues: CASKEGGAEKSYNEQFF.

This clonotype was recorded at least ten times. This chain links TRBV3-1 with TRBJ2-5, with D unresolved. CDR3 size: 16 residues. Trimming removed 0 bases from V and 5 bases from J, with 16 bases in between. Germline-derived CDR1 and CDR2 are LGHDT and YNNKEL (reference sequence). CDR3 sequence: CASSQDTGWQLETQYF. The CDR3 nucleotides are TGTGCCAGCAGCCAAGACACGGGCTGGCAGTTGGAGACCCAGTACTTC.

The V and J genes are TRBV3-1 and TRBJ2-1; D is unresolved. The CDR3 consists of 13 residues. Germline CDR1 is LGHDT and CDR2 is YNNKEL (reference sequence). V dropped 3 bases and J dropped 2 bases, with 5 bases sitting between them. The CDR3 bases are TGTGCCAGCAGCCAGGGTGCCTACAATGAGCAGTTCTTC. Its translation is CASSQGAYNEQFF.

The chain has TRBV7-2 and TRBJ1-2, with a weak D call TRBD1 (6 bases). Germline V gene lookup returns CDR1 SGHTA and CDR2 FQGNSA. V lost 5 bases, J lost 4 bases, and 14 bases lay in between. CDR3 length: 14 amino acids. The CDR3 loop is CASSPGQPGYGYTF. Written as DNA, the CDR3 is TGTGCCAGCAGCCCAGGACAGCCCGGCTATGGCTACACCTTC.

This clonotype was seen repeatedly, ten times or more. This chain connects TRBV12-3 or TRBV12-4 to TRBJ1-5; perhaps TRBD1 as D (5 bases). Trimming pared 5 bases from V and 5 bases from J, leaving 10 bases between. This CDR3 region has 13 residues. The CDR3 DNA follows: TGTGCCAGCAGTCAGGGCTTCGATCAGCCCCAGCATTTT. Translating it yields CASSQGFDQPQHF.

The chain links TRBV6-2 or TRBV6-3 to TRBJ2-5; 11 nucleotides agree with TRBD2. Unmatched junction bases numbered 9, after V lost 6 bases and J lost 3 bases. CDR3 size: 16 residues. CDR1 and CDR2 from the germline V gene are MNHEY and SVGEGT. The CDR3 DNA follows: TGTGCCAGCAGGCTTACTAGCGGGAGTCTTAAAGAGACCCAGTACTTC. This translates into CASRLTSGSLKETQYF.

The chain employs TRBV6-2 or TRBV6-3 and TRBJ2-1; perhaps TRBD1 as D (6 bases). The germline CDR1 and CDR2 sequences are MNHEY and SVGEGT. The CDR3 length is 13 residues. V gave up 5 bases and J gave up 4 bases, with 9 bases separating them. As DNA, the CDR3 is TGTGCCAGCAGTCCAGGGGAGTACAATGAGCAGTTCTTC. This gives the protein CASSPGEYNEQFF.

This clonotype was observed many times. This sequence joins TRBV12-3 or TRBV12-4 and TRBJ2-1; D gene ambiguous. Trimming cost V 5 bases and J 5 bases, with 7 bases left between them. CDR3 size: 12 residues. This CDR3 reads CASSLSNNEQFF. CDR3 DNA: TGTGCCAGCAGTCTCAGTAACAATGAGCAGTTCTTC.

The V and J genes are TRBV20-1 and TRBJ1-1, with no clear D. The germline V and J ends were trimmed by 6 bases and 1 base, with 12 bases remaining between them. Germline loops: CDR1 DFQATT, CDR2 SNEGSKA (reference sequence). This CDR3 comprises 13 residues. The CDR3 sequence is CSARTAGNTEAFF. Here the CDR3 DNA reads TGCAGTGCAAGAACGGCAGGGAACACTGAAGCTTTCTTT.

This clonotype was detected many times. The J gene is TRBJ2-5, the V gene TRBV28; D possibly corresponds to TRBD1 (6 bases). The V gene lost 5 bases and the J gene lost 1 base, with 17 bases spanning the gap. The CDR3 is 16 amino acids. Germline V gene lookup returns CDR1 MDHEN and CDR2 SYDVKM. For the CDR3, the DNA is TGTGCCAGCAGTCCCCGACTTCAGGACAGCCAAGAGACCCAGTACTTC. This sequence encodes CASSPRLQDSQETQYF. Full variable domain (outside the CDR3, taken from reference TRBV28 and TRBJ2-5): DVKVTQSSRYLVKRTGEKVFLECVQDMDHENMFWYRQDPGLGLRLIYFSYDVKMKEKGDIPEGYSVSREKKERFSLILESASTNQTSMYLCASSPRLQDSQETQYFGPGTRLLVL.

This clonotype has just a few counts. CDR3 DNA sequence: TGTGCCAGCCGAACGGGACAGGGTGGTGCAGATACGCAGTATTTT. This encodes CASRTGQGGADTQYF. This sequence joins TRBV6-1 and TRBJ2-3; 9 positions match TRBD1. This CDR3 region has 15 residues. Unmatched junction bases numbered 10, after V lost 8 bases and J lost 4 bases. Germline-derived CDR1 and CDR2 are MNHNS and SASEGT.

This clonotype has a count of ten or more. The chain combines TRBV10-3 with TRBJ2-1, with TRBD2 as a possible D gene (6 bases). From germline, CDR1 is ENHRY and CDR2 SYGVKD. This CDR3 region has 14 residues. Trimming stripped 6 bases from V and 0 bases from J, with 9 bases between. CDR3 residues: CAIRAGSSYNEQFF. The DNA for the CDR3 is TGTGCCATCAGAGCGGGTAGCTCCTACAATGAGCAGTTCTTC.

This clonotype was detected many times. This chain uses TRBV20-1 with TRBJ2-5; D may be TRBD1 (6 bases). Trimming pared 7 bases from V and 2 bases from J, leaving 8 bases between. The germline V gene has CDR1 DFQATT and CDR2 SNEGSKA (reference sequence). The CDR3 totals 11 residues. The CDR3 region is CSVGGQETQYF. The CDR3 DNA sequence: TGCAGTGTAGGGGGACAAGAGACCCAGTACTTC.

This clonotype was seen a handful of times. CDR3: CASSKDSSYNSPLHF. The CDR3 DNA sequence: TGTGCCAGCAGTAAGGACAGCTCCTATAATTCACCCCTCCACTTT. V is TRBV12-3 or TRBV12-4 and J is TRBJ1-6; maybe TRBD1 (6 bases). Trimming removed 5 bases at V and 0 bases at J, with 8 bases between. CDR3 length: 15 residues.

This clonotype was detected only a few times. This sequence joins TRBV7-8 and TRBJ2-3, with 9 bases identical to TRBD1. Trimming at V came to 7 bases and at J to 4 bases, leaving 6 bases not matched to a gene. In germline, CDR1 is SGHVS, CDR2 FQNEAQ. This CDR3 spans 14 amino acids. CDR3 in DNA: TGTGCCAGCACCCGGACAGGGGTGGCAGATACGCAGTATTTT. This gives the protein CASTRTGVADTQYF.

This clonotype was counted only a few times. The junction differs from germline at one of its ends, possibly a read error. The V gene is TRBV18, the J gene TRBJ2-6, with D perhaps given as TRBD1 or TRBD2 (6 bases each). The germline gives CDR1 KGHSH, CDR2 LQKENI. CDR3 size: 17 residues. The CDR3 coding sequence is TGTGCCAGCTCACCACGGCAAGGGGGGTCTGTGGCCAACGTCCTGACTTTC. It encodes CASSPRQGGSVANVLTF.

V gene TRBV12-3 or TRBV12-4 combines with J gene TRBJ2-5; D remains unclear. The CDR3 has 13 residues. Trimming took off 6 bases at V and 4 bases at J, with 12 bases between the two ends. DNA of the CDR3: TGTGCCAGCAGACAACTTAGGCGAGAGACCCAGTACTTC. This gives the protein CASRQLRRETQYF.

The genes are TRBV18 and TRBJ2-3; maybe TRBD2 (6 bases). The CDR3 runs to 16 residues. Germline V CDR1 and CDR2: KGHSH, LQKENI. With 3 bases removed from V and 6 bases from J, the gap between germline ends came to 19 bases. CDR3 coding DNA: TGTGCCAGCTCACCCCCCGGGGGACCGGGCGGTGATACGCAGTATTTT. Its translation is CASSPPGGPGGDTQYF. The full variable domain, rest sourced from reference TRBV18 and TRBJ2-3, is NAGVMQNPRHLVRRRGQEARLRCSPMKGHSHVYWYRQLPEEGLKFMVYLQKENIIDESGMPKERFSAEFPKEGPSILRIQQVVRGDSAAYFCASSPPGGPGGDTQYFGPGTRLTVL.

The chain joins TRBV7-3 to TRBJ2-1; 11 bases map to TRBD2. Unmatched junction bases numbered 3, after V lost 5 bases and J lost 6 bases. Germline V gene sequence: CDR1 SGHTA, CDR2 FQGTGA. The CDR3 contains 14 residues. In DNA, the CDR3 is TGTGCCAGCAGCCGAGGACTAGCGGGCAATGAGCAGTTCTTC. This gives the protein CASSRGLAGNEQFF.

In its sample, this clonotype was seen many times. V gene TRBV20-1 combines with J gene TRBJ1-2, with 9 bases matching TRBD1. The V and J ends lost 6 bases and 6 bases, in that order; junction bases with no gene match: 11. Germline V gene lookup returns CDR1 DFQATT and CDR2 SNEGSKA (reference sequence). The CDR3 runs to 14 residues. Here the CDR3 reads CSADSGQGWNGYTF. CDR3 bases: TGCAGTGCCGATTCCGGACAGGGGTGGAATGGCTACACCTTC.

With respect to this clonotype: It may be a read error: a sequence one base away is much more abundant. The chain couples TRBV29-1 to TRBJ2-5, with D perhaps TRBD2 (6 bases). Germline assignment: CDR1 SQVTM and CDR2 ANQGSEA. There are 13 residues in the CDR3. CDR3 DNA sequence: TGCAGCGTTGAGGCGGGGCCCGGAGAGATCCAGTACTTC. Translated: CSVEAGPGEIQYF.

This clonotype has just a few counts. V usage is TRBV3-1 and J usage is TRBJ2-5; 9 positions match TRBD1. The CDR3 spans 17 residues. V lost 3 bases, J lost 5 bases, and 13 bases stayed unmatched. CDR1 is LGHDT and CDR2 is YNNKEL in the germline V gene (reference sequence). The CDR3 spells CASSQRTSTGTGETQYF. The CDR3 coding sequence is TGTGCCAGCAGCCAGAGAACTTCCACCGGGACAGGGGAGACCCAGTACTTC.

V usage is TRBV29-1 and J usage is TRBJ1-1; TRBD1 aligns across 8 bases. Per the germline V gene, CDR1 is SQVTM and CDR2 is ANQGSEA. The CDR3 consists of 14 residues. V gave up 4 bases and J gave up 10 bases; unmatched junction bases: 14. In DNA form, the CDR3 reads TGCAGCGTTGTGTCAGGGGGCGCGGTTCTTCGAGCTTTCTTT. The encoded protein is CSVVSGGAVLRAFF.

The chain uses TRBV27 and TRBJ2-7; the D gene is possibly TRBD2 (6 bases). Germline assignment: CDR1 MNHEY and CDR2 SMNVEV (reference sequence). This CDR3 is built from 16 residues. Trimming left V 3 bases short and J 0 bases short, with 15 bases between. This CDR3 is CASSLGGTAVSYEQYF. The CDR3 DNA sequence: TGTGCCAGCAGTTTGGGCGGGACGGCTGTCTCCTACGAGCAGTACTTC.

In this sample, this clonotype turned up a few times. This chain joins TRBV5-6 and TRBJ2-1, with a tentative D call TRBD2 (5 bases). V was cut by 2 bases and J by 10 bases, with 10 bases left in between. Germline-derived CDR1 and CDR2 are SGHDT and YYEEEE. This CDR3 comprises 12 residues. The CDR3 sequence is CASSLGLKEQFF. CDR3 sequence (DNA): TGTGCCAGCAGCTTAGGACTGAAGGAGCAGTTCTTC.